The 14 T cell receptor beta chains listed next were all sequenced from one sample in a study of graft-versus-host responses after intestinal transplantation (dated by TCRdb to about 2021). The time point label, as the study defines it: cells obtained before transplantation from donor or recipient. Library preparation was by the immunoSEQ multiplex PCR assay. As stored in TCRdb, this immuneACCESS dataset retains in-frame rearrangements with V and J assigned. A fraction of the clones does not appear; measured against another copy, unresolved V genes explain less than half of the discrepancy, and the remainder lacks a known reason. The table for this sample lists 90,000 to 120,000 clones; roughly 87% of them were counted only once. Together, the top ten hold around 0.9% of the sample. Their antigen targets remain unknown. The specimen was unstimulated CD4+ T cells sorted from spleen or lymph node cells, collected before intestinal transplant. The receptors stem from a human donor who received an intestinal transplant.

The chain recombines TRBV11-2 with TRBJ2-3, with D possibly TRBD1 on 6 matching bases. Germline V lookup: CDR1 SGHAT, CDR2 FQNNGV. With 5 bases removed from V and 1 base from J, the gap between germline ends came to 13 bases. This CDR3 contains 15 residues. Written as DNA, the CDR3 is TGTGCCAGCAGCCCAGGACAGCACCGCACAGATACGCAGTATTTT. Its protein product is CASSPGQHRTDTQYF.

This chain uses TRBV19 with TRBJ2-2; 12 bases are shared with TRBD2. V shed 7 bases, J shed 1 base, and the junction held 4 bases outside the gene matches. The CDR3 length is 16 residues. Per germline, CDR1 LNHDA and CDR2 SQIVND (reference sequence). CDR3 DNA sequence: TGTGCCAGTAAACCTAGCGGGAGGGTGAACACCGGGGAGCTGTTTTTT. Its protein product is CASKPSGRVNTGELFF.

J is TRBJ2-3 and V is TRBV5-5; D might be TRBD1 (6 bases). The CDR3 is 14 amino acids. The germline V gene has CDR1 SGHKS and CDR2 YYEKEE (reference sequence). With 0 bases removed from V and 3 bases from J, the gap between germline ends came to 8 bases. CDR3: CASSLVTGTDTQYF. The CDR3 DNA reads TGTGCCAGCAGCTTGGTAACAGGGACAGATACGCAGTATTTT.

This sequence joins TRBV4-2 and TRBJ2-7, with D tentatively TRBD1 (6 bases). Germline CDR1 and CDR2: LGHNA and YNFKEQ. The CDR3 sequence is 15 residues long. Trimming left V 0 bases short and J 0 bases short, with 9 bases between. CDR3 region: CASSQEADSSYEQYF. The DNA for the CDR3 is TGTGCCAGCAGCCAAGAGGCGGACAGCTCCTACGAGCAGTACTTC.

This clone was seen only a few times. This chain connects TRBV6-1 to TRBJ1-1, with D uncertain. Trimming removed 7 bases at V and 0 bases at J, with 9 bases between. This CDR3 comprises 13 residues. Germline V gives CDR1 MNHNS, CDR2 SASEGT. CDR3 sequence reads: CASTQTMNTEAFF. CDR3 nucleotide sequence: TGTGCCAGCACCCAAACCATGAACACTGAAGCTTTCTTT.

The rearrangement links TRBV4-1 to TRBJ2-7; 10 bases are a match to TRBD1. The CDR3 has 19 residues. J lost 1 base, V lost 1 base, and 13 bases had no gene match. Germline CDR1 is MGHRA and CDR2 is YSYEKL. CDR3 amino acids: CASSQGDRGSSSFSYEQYF. CDR3 DNA sequence: TGCGCCAGCAGCCAAGGGGACAGGGGTAGTAGCTCCTTTTCCTACGAGCAGTACTTC.

The V and J genes are TRBV4-2 and TRBJ2-5, with TRBD2 identical over 10 bases. The CDR3 has 15 amino acids. J gave up 2 bases and V 4 bases, and 4 bases lay outside the gene matches. The germline V gene encodes CDR1 LGHNA and CDR2 YNFKEQ. CDR3 sequence reads: CASSLRTSGQETQYF. As DNA, the CDR3 is TGTGCCAGCAGCCTACGGACTAGCGGACAAGAGACCCAGTACTTC.

The rearrangement joins TRBV28 to TRBJ2-5; tentatively, D is TRBD1 (6 bases). Germline loops: CDR1 MDHEN, CDR2 SYDVKM. Between the trimmed V and J ends, which lost 3 bases and 5 bases, there was a span of 10 bases. The CDR3 totals 13 residues. This CDR3 reads CASSFQGRETQYF. The CDR3 DNA reads as TGTGCCAGCAGTTTCCAGGGGCGGGAGACCCAGTACTTC.

This clone is a singleton in its sample. The J gene is TRBJ2-2, the V gene TRBV28; D is possibly TRBD2 (6 bases). From germline, CDR1 is MDHEN and CDR2 SYDVKM. There are 15 residues in the CDR3. The germline V and J ends were trimmed by 5 bases and 4 bases, with 14 bases remaining between them. This CDR3 is CASSPPGLLTGELFF. The CDR3 nucleotides are TGTGCCAGCAGTCCTCCGGGACTTCTCACCGGGGAGCTGTTTTTT.

CDR3 sequence reads: CASSPGQVSGNTIYF. CDR3 nucleotides: TGTGCCAGCAGCCCCGGACAGGTCTCTGGAAACACCATATATTTT. The chain couples TRBV4-2 to TRBJ1-3; the match to TRBD1 covers 7 bases. V dropped 4 bases and J dropped 0; count of bases not matched to a gene: 3. Per the germline V gene, CDR1 is LGHNA and CDR2 is YNFKEQ. The CDR3 spans 15 residues.

This clone was detected once. J is TRBJ1-4 and V is TRBV19, with TRBD1 as a possible D gene (5 bases). Trimming pared 2 bases from V and 7 bases from J, leaving 5 bases between. Germline CDR1 reads LNHDA; CDR2 reads SQIVND (reference sequence). CDR3 length: 12 amino acids. The CDR3 loop is CASSIQGEKLFF. The CDR3 DNA follows: TGTGCCAGTAGTATACAGGGTGAAAAACTGTTTTTT.

The CDR3 is CASSAGQANTGELFF. The DNA of the CDR3 is TGTGCCAGCAGTGCGGGACAGGCGAACACCGGGGAGCTGTTTTTT. V and J are TRBV27 and TRBJ2-2; 8 bases agree with TRBD1. The CDR3 is made up of 15 amino acids. Germline CDR1 is MNHEY and CDR2 is SMNVEV (reference sequence). V trimming: 5 bases; J trimming: 0 bases; junction bases outside the gene matches: 2.

V is TRBV9 and J is TRBJ1-1; D remains ambiguous. Germline CDR1 and CDR2: SGDLS and YYNGEE. The V end lost 2 bases, the J end lost 3 bases, and 14 bases lay between the germline ends. The CDR3 length is 15 residues. The CDR3 DNA follows: TGTGCCAGCAGCGTGTCTTTTGGGGTATACACTGAAGCTTTCTTT. This codes for CASSVSFGVYTEAFF. Combining the CDR3 with reference TRBV9 and TRBJ1-1 gives the whole variable domain DSGVTQTPKHLITATGQRVTLRCSPRSGDLSVYWYQQSLDQGLQFLIQYYNGEERAKGNILERFSAQQFPDLHSELNLSSLELGDSALYFCASSVSFGVYTEAFFGQGTRLTVV.

The chain carries TRBV27 and TRBJ2-7; the match to TRBD2 covers 11 bases. The length of the CDR3 is 14 residues. The J segment lost 2 bases and the V segment lost 4 bases, leaving 1 base of the junction unmatched. From germline, CDR1 is MNHEY and CDR2 SMNVEV (reference sequence). CDR3 residues: CASSSLAGAYEQYF. For the CDR3, the DNA is TGTGCCAGCAGTTCACTAGCGGGAGCCTACGAGCAGTACTTC.